Included here is one T cell receptor beta chain sequence, with context. The sample comes from a study of T cell responses to AZD1222 COVID-19 vaccine. Sequenced by immunoSEQ multiplex PCR; TCRdb stores in-frame clones only, minus some. The profile shows tens of thousands of clones, about 89% of them singletons. The CDR3 extends over 19 amino acids. V was pared by 3 bases and J by 2 bases, with 24 bases between. The material was peripheral blood, obtained 28 days after the second AZD1222 dose. The chain uses TRBV5-3 and TRBJ1-5; tentative D call: TRBD1 (6 bases). TRBV5-3 is an ORF, and what it does is uncertain. The sequence derives from an adult who received the AZD1222 COVID-19 vaccine. The CDR3 is CARSSGANERSDGNQPQHF. The CDR3 DNA reads as TGTGCCAGAAGCTCGGGGGCGAACGAGCGTTCCGATGGCAATCAGCCCCAGCATTTT.